This note documents a single TCR beta chain sequence. This sample is drawn from a study of blood T cell repertoires in COVID-19. Whole-study context: From T cells, B-cell-depleted T cells, or PBMCs came the material, which was cDNA or gDNA.

CDR3 length equals 14 residues. Germline trimming cut 6 bases from V and 3 bases from J; bases unmatched to any gene: 6. CDR1 LNHDA and CDR2 SQIVND come from the germline V gene (reference sequence). Per the original methods: Reference gene primer amplification gave nucleated cell count estimates. Assay: immunoSEQ multiplex PCR; the TCRdb copy retains only in-frame clones and omits some. From that table come the V and J calls and clone size; the DNA was used to work out D and trimming. The sample has approximately 80,000 clones, about 73% seen once. Sequenced sample: peripheral blood. The gene calls are TRBV19 and TRBJ2-7, with TRBD1 matching over 9 bases. This clonotype originated in a man over 45 with active or convalescent COVID-19. The CDR3 nucleotides read TGTGCCAGTAGATTTACAGGGGGCGTCTACGAGCAGTACTTC. Residues: CASRFTGGVYEQYF.